This is a list of T cell receptor beta chains from one sample in a study of OX40 agonist ivuxolimab in advanced cancers. The data were produced by immunoSEQ multiplex PCR, yet TCRdb's version contains in-frame clones alone and is incomplete. The sample lists about 35,000 clones, over 80% occurring once. Source: CD4+ or CD8+ T cells sorted from blood, taken in a trial of the OX40 agonist ivuxolimab. The origin of the receptors is an adult with an advanced solid tumor such as melanoma, head and neck, liver or kidney cancer. The CDR3 runs from the conserved cysteine through the conserved F or W.

V,length,CDR3
TRBV21-1,12,CASSKVGNEQFF
TRBV9,16,CASSSRTSGYTGELFF
TRBV5-8,16,CASSSLGNSLQETQYF
TRBV6-1,17,CASSEAPEAVGNEKLFF
TRBV11-3,14,CASSPRTSGGEQFF
TRBV7-3,13,CASSIGQGQTQYF
TRBV13,15,CASSSTSAPYNEQFF
TRBV15,16,CATSRDSLNFSYEQYF
TRBV2,14,CASELAGAKNIQYF
TRBV15,15,CATSRESQGFYEQYF
TRBV6-5,15,CASSYSAGGSYEQYF
TRBV19,13,CASSITPFQPQHF
TRBV6-1,15,CASSEWGVGSYEQYF
TRBV28,19,CASSSLLIATGDAQETQYF
TRBV27,15,CASSLGAYSSYEQYF
TRBV29-1,15,CSVGGTSGSTYEQYF
TRBV15,19,CATSREGIVAQSPNQPQHF
TRBV2,14,CASREQGAWEKLFF
TRBV4-1,15,CASSQPQGLEEKLFF
TRBV7-6,17,CASSLEVPRGGRQPQHF
TRBV15,13,CATSRPNRDEQYF
TRBV5-8,15,CASSRWTGSYNEQFF
TRBV10-2,12,CATSDRENEQFF
TRBV4-1,16,CASSHLEDSINEKLFF
TRBV9,17,CASSGKPGLAGPNEQFF
TRBV5-6,12,CASSHGSAEQYF
TRBV4-1,16,CASRAHRQGGKEKLFF
TRBV13,19,CASSSRDGGRSELKNIQYF
TRBV15,13,CATSPPHSYEQYF
TRBV27,14,CASSLGTGVYEQYF
TRBV7-9,16,CASSFLAGGPQETQYF
TRBV5-4,13,CASSLGPYNEQFF
TRBV27,16,CASSFRDRGSGYGYTF
TRBV13,14,CASSLDRRYTEAFF
TRBV7-2,15,CASSLGAGLSYEQYF
TRBV28,13,CASAAGRAYEQYF
TRBV19,13,CASTPGRETEAFF
TRBV6-5,15,CASSYSGSGADTQYF
TRBV27,14,CASSLSQGRETQYF
TRBV9,17,CASSPGTSGSSYNEQFF
TRBV19,17,CASSIGPNGGASYEQYF
TRBV7-7,16,CASSLGTGDVTGELFF
TRBV10-3,15,CAISEPTTGPYEQYF